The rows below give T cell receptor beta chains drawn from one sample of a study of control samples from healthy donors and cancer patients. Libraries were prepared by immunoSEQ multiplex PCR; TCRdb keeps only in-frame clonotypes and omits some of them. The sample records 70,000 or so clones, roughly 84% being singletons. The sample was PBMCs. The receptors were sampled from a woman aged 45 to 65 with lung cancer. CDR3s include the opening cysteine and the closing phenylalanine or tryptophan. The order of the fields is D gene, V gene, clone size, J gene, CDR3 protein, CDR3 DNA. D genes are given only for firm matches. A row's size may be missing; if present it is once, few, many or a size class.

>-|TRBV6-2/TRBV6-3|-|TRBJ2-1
CASSYARDEQFF
TGTGCCAGCAGTTACGCCAGGGATGAGCAGTTCTTC
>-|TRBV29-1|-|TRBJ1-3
CSVEDSERSGNTIYF
TGCAGCGTTGAAGATTCAGAGAGGTCTGGAAACACCATATATTTT
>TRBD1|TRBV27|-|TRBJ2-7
CASRGTESFFRQYF
TGTGCCAGCAGGGGGACAGAGTCGTTCTTCAGGCAGTACTTC
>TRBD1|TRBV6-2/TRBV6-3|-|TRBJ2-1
CASSRGGGQGTNEQFF
TGTGCCAGCAGTCGAGGAGGTGGACAGGGAACGAATGAGCAGTTCTTC
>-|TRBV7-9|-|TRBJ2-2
CASSSLTGELFF
TGTGCCAGCAGCTCACTCACCGGGGAGCTGTTTTTT
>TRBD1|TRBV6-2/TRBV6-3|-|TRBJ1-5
CASSYSTGQGQLNQPQHF
TGTGCCAGCAGTTACTCGACGGGACAGGGGCAATTAAATCAGCCCCAGCATTTT
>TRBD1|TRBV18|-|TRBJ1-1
CASSLVTGLNTEAFF
TGTGCCAGCTCACTCGTGACAGGGTTGAACACTGAAGCTTTCTTT
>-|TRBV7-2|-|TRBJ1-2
CASSLVSVTRGYGYTF
TGTGCCAGCAGCTTAGTGTCTGTGACCCGCGGCTATGGCTACACCTTC
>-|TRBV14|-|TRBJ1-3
CASSPAGGRGNTIYF
TGTGCCAGCAGCCCCGCTGGAGGGCGAGGAAACACCATATATTTT
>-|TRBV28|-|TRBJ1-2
CASSQQGGYGYTF
TGTGCCAGCAGCCAACAGGGAGGCTATGGCTACACCTTC
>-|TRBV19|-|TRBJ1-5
CASSLDSWNQPQHF
TGTGCCAGTAGTCTGGACAGTTGGAATCAGCCCCAGCATTTT
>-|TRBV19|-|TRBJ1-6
CASSSRDLNSPLHF
TGTGCCAGTAGCTCCCGGGATCTTAATTCACCCCTCCACTTT
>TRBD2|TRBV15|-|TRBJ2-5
CATSRGRTSGSQETQYF
TGTGCCACCAGCAGGGGACGGACTAGCGGGTCCCAAGAGACCCAGTACTTC
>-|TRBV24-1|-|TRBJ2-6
CATMGGRGANVLTF
TGTGCCACCATGGGGGGAAGGGGGGCCAACGTCCTGACTTTC
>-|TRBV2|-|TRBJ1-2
CASSPLLPGYTF
TGTGCCAGCAGTCCCTTACTTCCGGGCTACACCTTC
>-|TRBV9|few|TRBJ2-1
CASSVLGENEQFF
TGTGCCAGCAGCGTACTCGGGGAAAATGAGCAGTTCTTC
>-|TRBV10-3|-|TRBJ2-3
CAISESGDATDTQYF
TGTGCCATCAGTGAGTCCGGGGATGCCACAGATACGCAGTATTTT
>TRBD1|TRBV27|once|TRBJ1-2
CASSTGGYGYTF
TGTGCCAGCAGTACAGGGGGCTATGGCTACACCTTC
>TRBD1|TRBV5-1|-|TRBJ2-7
CASSWTGSYEQYF
TGCGCCAGCAGCTGGACAGGGTCCTACGAGCAGTACTTC
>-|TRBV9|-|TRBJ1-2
CASSVGGQSYGYTF
TGTGCCAGCAGCGTTGGGGGGCAGAGCTATGGCTACACCTTC
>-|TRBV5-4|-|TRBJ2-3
CASSSVDADTQYF
TGTGCCAGCAGCTCGGTCGATGCAGATACGCAGTATTTT
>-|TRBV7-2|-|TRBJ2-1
CASSPARTELNEQFF
TGTGCCAGCAGCCCCGCCCGGACAGAACTCAATGAGCAGTTCTTC
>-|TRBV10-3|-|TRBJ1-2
CAISESGAGYTF
TGTGCCATCAGTGAGTCGGGAGCTGGCTACACCTTC
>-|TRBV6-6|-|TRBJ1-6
CASSGIGVGDSPLHF
TGTGCCAGCAGTGGGATAGGGGTGGGGGATTCACCCCTCCACTTT
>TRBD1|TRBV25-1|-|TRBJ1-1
CASRGTGHAGGAEAFF
TGTGCCAGCAGGGGGACAGGACACGCCGGTGGCGCTGAAGCTTTCTTT
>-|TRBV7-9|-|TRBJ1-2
CASSRDNRPGYGYTF
TGTGCCAGCAGCCGGGACAACCGGCCCGGCTATGGCTACACCTTC
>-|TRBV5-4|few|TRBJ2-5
CASSPTGYRQETQYF
TGTGCCAGCAGCCCCACAGGGTATCGTCAAGAGACCCAGTACTTC
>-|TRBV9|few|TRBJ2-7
CASSVKGDPYEQYF
TGTGCCAGCAGCGTAAAGGGGGATCCCTACGAGCAGTACTTC
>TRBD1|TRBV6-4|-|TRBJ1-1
CASSRFGQGSEAFF
TGTGCCAGCAGTCGTTTTGGACAGGGCAGTGAAGCTTTCTTT
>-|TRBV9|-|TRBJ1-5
CASSVGTGSNQPQHF
TGTGCCAGCAGCGTAGGAACGGGGAGCAATCAGCCCCAGCATTTT
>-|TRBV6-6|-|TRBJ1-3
CASRELTVSSGNTIYF
TGTGCCAGCAGGGAACTGACAGTTAGCTCTGGAAACACCATATATTTT
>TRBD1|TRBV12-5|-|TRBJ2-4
CASGTGQGQNIQYF
TGTGCTAGTGGGACCGGACAGGGTCAAAACATTCAGTACTTC
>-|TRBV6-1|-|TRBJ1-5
CASSGYLYSAGSNQPQHF
TGTGCCAGCAGTGGGTATCTCTATTCGGCAGGGAGCAATCAGCCCCAGCATTTT